This TCR beta chain came from a study of T cell repertoires and HLA-DP antigens. Findings and caveats of the study: Against one allele, clones undetected before culture averaged approximately 36%; against the other, 50% to 65%.

The PCR primers covered 54 TRBV and 13 TRBJ segments. This table comes from immunoSEQ multiplex PCR, and its TCRdb copy is limited to in-frame clones, with some not included. This sample has about 73,000 clones, with roughly 75% found just once. On this clone itself: The antigen is unknown.

The germline CDR1 and CDR2 sequences are SGHTA and FQGNSA. Trimming removed 1 base from V and 2 bases from J, with 8 bases in between. The CDR3 loop spans 14 amino acids. The sample taken for sequencing was CD4+ T cells from PBMCs. The chain employs TRBV7-2 and TRBJ1-2; tentatively, D is TRBD1 (5 bases). The TCR originated in a man aged 60 to 75 in good health and CMV-seronegative. CDR3 in amino acids: CASSLGGENYGYTF. CDR3 coding DNA: TGTGCCAGCAGCTTAGGGGGGGAGAACTATGGCTACACCTTC.